The 16 T cell receptor beta chains below come from one sample, sequenced in a study of blood T cell repertoires in COVID-19. The repertoire was sequenced with immunoSEQ multiplex PCR; TCRdb's copy has only in-frame clones and lacks some. The sample records about 300,000 clones, over 80% being singletons. Specimen: peripheral blood. Receptor source: a woman aged 50 to 60 with COVID-19, enrolled during active disease.

J is TRBJ2-1 and V is TRBV19; D is possibly TRBD2 (7 bases). V was cut by 4 bases and J by 10 bases, with 20 bases left in between. The CDR3 is made up of 15 amino acids. Germline loops: CDR1 LNHDA, CDR2 SQIVND (reference sequence). CDR3 sequence reads: CASSRGGGTPNEQFF. CDR3 DNA sequence: TGTGCCAGTAGTAGGGGGGGCGGGACTCCCAACGAGCAGTTCTTC.

V usage is TRBV19 and J usage is TRBJ2-4; 9 positions agree with TRBD1. Trimming cost V 5 bases and J 5 bases; bases outside gene matches: 4. In germline, CDR1 is LNHDA, CDR2 SQIVND (reference sequence). This CDR3 has 14 amino acids. CDR3 region: CASSVQGAQNIQYF. CDR3 DNA: TGTGCCAGTAGTGTACAGGGGGCCCAAAACATTCAGTACTTC.

V usage is TRBV18 and J usage is TRBJ2-1, with TRBD2 identical over 10 bases. Trimming at V came to 6 bases and at J to 4 bases, leaving 6 bases not matched to a gene. The germline V gene encodes CDR1 KGHSH and CDR2 LQKENI. This CDR3 has 15 amino acids. CDR3 coding DNA: TGTGCCAGCTCGCAACGGACTAGCGGATACAATGAGCAGTTCTTC. Translated, it gives CASSQRTSGYNEQFF.

The genes are TRBV7-8 and TRBJ2-2, with D unclear. This CDR3 contains 13 residues. Trimming shortened V by 0 bases and J by 5 bases, and 4 bases separated the two germline ends. Germline V CDR1 and CDR2: SGHVS, FQNEAQ. CDR3 sequence: CASSLAMTGELFF. CDR3 nucleotides: TGTGCCAGCAGCTTAGCCATGACCGGGGAGCTGTTTTTT.

This chain joins TRBV10-3 and TRBJ1-5; TRBD1 matches 7 bases. This CDR3 has 14 residues. J gave up 1 base and V 7 bases, and 4 bases lay outside the gene matches. Germline assignment: CDR1 ENHRY and CDR2 SYGVKD. The CDR3 sequence: CAIKETGSNQPQHF. The CDR3 nucleotides read TGTGCCATCAAAGAGACAGGGAGCAATCAGCCCCAGCATTTT.

This chain links TRBV15 with TRBJ2-4; possible D gene TRBD1, 6 bases. Trimming cost V 5 bases and J 3 bases, with 11 bases left between them. Germline V gene data show CDR1 as LNHNV and CDR2 as YYDKDF (reference sequence). This CDR3 comprises 14 residues. Here the CDR3 DNA reads TGTGCCACCAGCGGGGACACCCGCAAAAACATTCAGTACTTC. Its translation is CATSGDTRKNIQYF.

The chain is built from TRBV7-9 and TRBJ2-7, with 7 bases identical to TRBD1. The ends lost 5 bases at V and 2 bases at J; junction bases unmatched: 9. Germline-derived CDR1 and CDR2 are SEHNR and FQNEAQ (reference sequence). The CDR3 sequence is 15 residues long. Here the CDR3 reads CASSQLTGSPYEQYF. The CDR3 region has the DNA TGTGCCAGCAGCCAACTGACAGGGTCCCCCTACGAGCAGTACTTC. The variable domain in full, with the rest retrieved from reference TRBV7-9 and TRBJ2-7, is DTGVSQNPRHKITKRGQNVTFRCDPISEHNRLYWYRQTLGQGPEFLTYFQNEAQLEKSRLLSDRFSAERPKGSFSTLEIQRTEQGDSAMYLCASSQLTGSPYEQYFGPGTRLTVT.

V gene TRBV5-8 combines with J gene TRBJ2-1; 8 bases map to TRBD2. The ends lost 4 bases at V and 0 bases at J; junction bases unmatched: 9. CDR3 length equals 17 residues. Germline CDR1 reads SGHTS; CDR2 reads YDEGEE. CDR3 amino acids: CASSTDSGASSYNEQFF. CDR3 nucleotide sequence: TGTGCCAGCAGCACGGATAGCGGGGCCAGCTCCTACAATGAGCAGTTCTTC. The full variable domain, its missing parts supplied by reference TRBV5-8 and TRBJ2-1, is EAGVTQSPTHLIKTRGQQATLRCSPISGHTSVYWYQQALGLGLQFLLWYDEGEERNRGNFPPRFSGRQFPNYSSELNVNALELEDSALYLCASSTDSGASSYNEQFFGPGTRLTVL.

V usage is TRBV4-3 and J usage is TRBJ2-1; 9 positions match TRBD2. J gave up 10 bases and V 2 bases, and 9 bases lay outside the gene matches. This CDR3 contains 15 residues. Germline CDR1 is LGHNA and CDR2 is YSLEER. CDR3 sequence reads: CASSQTASGMREQFF. Written as DNA, the CDR3 is TGCGCCAGCAGCCAAACCGCTAGCGGGATGAGAGAGCAGTTCTTC.

This chain joins TRBV24-1 and TRBJ2-1; possibly TRBD1 for D (5 bases). In germline, CDR1 is KGHDR, CDR2 SFDVKD. The CDR3 has 13 amino acids. Trimming pared 5 bases from V and 7 bases from J, leaving 11 bases between. CDR3 nucleotide sequence: TGTGCCACCAGTGGTTCAGGGAAAAATGAGCAGTTCTTC. It yields the protein CATSGSGKNEQFF.

The V call is TRBV5-6, the J call TRBJ2-3, with a weak D call TRBD2 (6 bases). Germline V gene lookup returns CDR1 SGHDT and CDR2 YYEEEE. V lost 0 bases and J lost 6, with 20 bases in between. CDR3 length: 17 amino acids. The CDR3 coding sequence is TGTGCCAGCAGCTTGGGGCTTCTAGCGACCTGGCTGGATACGCAGTATTTT. Protein product: CASSLGLLATWLDTQYF.

The J gene is TRBJ1-1, the V gene TRBV30; 7 bases align to TRBD1. The CDR3 totals 15 residues. J gave up 0 bases and V 5 bases, and 9 bases lay outside the gene matches. Germline CDR1 GTSNPN, CDR2 SVGIG (reference sequence). The DNA of the CDR3 is TGTGCCTGGCGCCCTCAGGACAGGATGAACACTGAAGCTTTCTTT. Translation gives CAWRPQDRMNTEAFF.

This clone was picked up one time. J is TRBJ2-3 and V is TRBV9; a weak D match, TRBD1 (6 bases). The V end was cut by 3 bases, the J end by 0 bases, with 14 bases between. Looked up from germline, CDR1 is SGDLS and CDR2 is YYNGEE. The CDR3 contains 16 residues. CDR3 residues: CASSATSGASTDTQYF. CDR3 nucleotide sequence: TGTGCCAGCAGCGCAACCTCAGGGGCTAGCACAGATACGCAGTATTTT.

The chain links TRBV7-9 to TRBJ2-7; 9 bases line up with TRBD1. The V gene's germline CDR1 is SEHNR and CDR2 FQNEAQ (reference sequence). This CDR3 spans 14 amino acids. J gave up 5 bases and V 5 bases, and 7 bases lay outside the gene matches. The CDR3 nucleotides are TGTGCCAGCAGCGCGGGACAGGGATTTGACGAGCAGTACTTC. Translated, it gives CASSAGQGFDEQYF.

This chain uses TRBV2 with TRBJ1-5; possible D gene TRBD1, 6 bases. There are 13 residues in the CDR3. Deletions cut 6 bases from V and 11 bases from J, with 17 bases between. Per germline, CDR1 SNHLY and CDR2 FYNNEI. In DNA, the CDR3 is TGTGCCAGCAGCGAGACAGGACCGCTGACCCAGCATTTT. Amino acid sequence: CASSETGPLTQHF.

This rearrangement joins TRBV7-6 to TRBJ1-2, with 7 nucleotides matching TRBD1. Per the germline V gene, CDR1 is SGHVS and CDR2 is FNYEAQ. The CDR3 spans 14 residues. V was pared by 4 bases and J by 6 bases, with 8 bases of the junction left unmatched. CDR3 DNA sequence: TGTGCCAGCAGCTCCGGTCGAACAGGGGATGGCTACACCTTC. The encoded protein is CASSSGRTGDGYTF.